The T cell receptor beta chain described here comes from a study of blood T cell repertoires in COVID-19 (dated by TCRdb to about 2020). Broadly, across the study: Collaborator samples came from the United States, Italy and Spain and covered acute and convalescent phases of COVID-19. The material from the prospective study consisted of cDNA or gDNA derived from T cells, B-cell-depleted T cells, or PBMCs. Deeply sampled blood TCRbeta repertoires from subjects exposed to, actively infected with, or recovered from COVID-19 were included in the dataset. A freely available public database, intended as a resource for researchers studying the immune response to SARS-CoV-2, is where the repertoires were released. The samples were drawn from two sources: the first 160 participants of the ongoing ImmuneRACE study, and 1,000 to 1,500 subjects contributed by 6 global collaborators. A de-identified subject ID, COVID-19 status, age in years and sex were almost always included in the sample metadata. Where available, HLA class I and class II types were obtained from metadata supplied by the sample provider rather than from assay-based typing. What the study reported, not specific to this receptor: The quantity of clinical and demographic metadata differed by source and by participant and was supplied without curation.

Trimming removed 4 bases from V and 4 bases from J; the gene matches leave 8 bases unexplained. From the germline V gene (reference sequence), CDR1 is MNHNY and CDR2 is SVGAGI. Measured from the cysteine to the phenylalanine, the CDR3 is 15 residues long. The DNA shown is the 45-base CDR3, in frame from base 1. In the prospective study, participants were 18 to 89 years old, resided in 24 geographic areas of the United States, and were enrolled through a virtual design. To assign participants to cohorts, the prospective study relied on clinical history that participants themselves reported in a screening survey and a study questionnaire. Recovered participants in ImmuneRACE Cohort 3 were defined by two consecutive negative NP/OP PCR tests, clearance by a healthcare professional, or resolution of symptoms. In the prospective study, mobile phlebotomists collected whole blood, serum and a nasopharyngeal or oropharyngeal swab from each participant. Prospective study participants could optionally give additional blood draws and questionnaires over an approximately two-month period. Before DNA extraction, blood samples from the prospective study were shipped at room temperature or frozen.

TCRbeta CDR3 regions were amplified from genomic DNA by means of the immunoSEQ Assay, a bias-controlled multiplex PCR. From the authors' description of their analysis: The number of nucleated cells in each sample was estimated by amplification of reference gene primers within the assay. To quantify the absolute abundance of each unique TCRbeta CDR3 rearrangement, sequence reads were collapsed and filtered. For each sample, productive Simpson clonality was calculated by taking the square root of Simpson's diversity index across productive rearrangements. Imported from immuneACCESS, the table was reduced by TCRdb to in-frame sequences with V and J called. These copies leave out some clones; in studies compared against another copy, an unresolved V gene accounts for under half, and the cause of the remainder is not known. V and J calls plus clone size are reproduced from that table; the DNA served to infer D and trimming. This sample comprises more than 200,000 clones, 85% to 90% of them detected only once. The top ten clonotypes cover approximately 1.7% of the sample.

This clone has just a few counts. Which antigen it targets is not known. Base-call qualities are not available, and no considerably larger clone is one nucleotide away. This chain joins TRBV6-6 to TRBJ1-2, with TRBD1 matching 8 junction bases. The sequence came from a woman aged 45-65 years who had recovered from COVID-19. Source material: PBMCs or T cells enriched from blood (not recorded which). The nucleotide sequence is TGTGCCAGCAGTTCGCCTAGGACAGGGCTCTATGGCTACACCTTC. Its product reads: CASSSPRTGLYGYTF.